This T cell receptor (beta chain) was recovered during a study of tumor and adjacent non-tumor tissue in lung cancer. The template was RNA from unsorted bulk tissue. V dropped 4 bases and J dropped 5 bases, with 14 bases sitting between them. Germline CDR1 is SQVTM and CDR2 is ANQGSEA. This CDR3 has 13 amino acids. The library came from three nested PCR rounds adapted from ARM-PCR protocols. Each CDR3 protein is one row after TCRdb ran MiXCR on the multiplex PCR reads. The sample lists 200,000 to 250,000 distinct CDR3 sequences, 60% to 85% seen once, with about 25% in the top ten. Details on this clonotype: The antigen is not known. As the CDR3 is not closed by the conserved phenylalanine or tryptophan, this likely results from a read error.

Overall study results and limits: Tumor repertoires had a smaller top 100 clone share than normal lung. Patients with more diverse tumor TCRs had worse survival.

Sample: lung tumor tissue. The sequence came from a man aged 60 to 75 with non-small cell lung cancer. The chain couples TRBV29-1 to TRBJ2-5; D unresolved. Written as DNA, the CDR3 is TGCAGCGTTGGAGACTTCTCCCGGGAGACCCAGTACTAC. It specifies CSVGDFSRETQYY.